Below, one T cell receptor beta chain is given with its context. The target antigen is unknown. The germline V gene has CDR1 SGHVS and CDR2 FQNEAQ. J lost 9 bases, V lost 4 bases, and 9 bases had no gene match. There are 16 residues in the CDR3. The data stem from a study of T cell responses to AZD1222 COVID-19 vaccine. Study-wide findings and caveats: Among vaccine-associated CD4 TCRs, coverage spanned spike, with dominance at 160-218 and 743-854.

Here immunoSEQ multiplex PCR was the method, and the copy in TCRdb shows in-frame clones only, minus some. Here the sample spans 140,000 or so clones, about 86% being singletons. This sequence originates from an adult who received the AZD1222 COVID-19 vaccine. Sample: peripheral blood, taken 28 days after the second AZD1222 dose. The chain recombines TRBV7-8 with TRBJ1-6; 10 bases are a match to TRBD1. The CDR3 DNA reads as TGTGCCAGCAGCTCCCAGGGGGGACAGGGGCTTTCACCCCTCCACTTT. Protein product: CASSSQGGQGLSPLHF.